The 24 T cell receptor beta chains listed next were all sequenced from one sample in a study of cytomegalovirus exposure and HLA in healthy donors. Use of 60 Vbeta and 13 Jbeta primers characterized the PCR. Assay: immunoSEQ multiplex PCR; the TCRdb copy retains only in-frame clones and omits some. This table has approximately 110,000 clones, approximately 15% appearing once. Input material: PBMCs. These receptors came from a woman aged 18-29 years in good health and CMV-seronegative.

The chain carries TRBV29-1 and TRBJ2-7; TRBD2 might be the D (6 bases). Germline V gives CDR1 SQVTM, CDR2 ANQGSEA. Trimming cost V 3 bases and J 7 bases, with 22 bases left between them. This CDR3 is 15 amino acids long. The CDR3 coding sequence is TGCAGCGTTGACATACATAGCGGAAAAGGAGGGGAGCAGTACTTC. This encodes CSVDIHSGKGGEQYF.

This clone appeared a few times. CDR3 DNA sequence: TGTGCCAGCAGCGGGACTAGCTCCTACAATGAGCAGTTCTTC. Amino acid sequence: CASSGTSSYNEQFF. The V call is TRBV7-9, the J call TRBJ2-1, with 8 bases lining up with TRBD2. J gave up 0 bases and V 5 bases, and 0 bases lay outside the gene matches. Germline CDR1 reads SEHNR; CDR2 reads FQNEAQ (reference sequence). This CDR3 has 14 residues.

This rearrangement joins TRBV2 to TRBJ1-5, with D possibly TRBD1 on 6 matching bases. This CDR3 region has 16 residues. Trimming left V 5 bases short and J 0 bases short, with 14 bases between. Germline CDR1 SNHLY, CDR2 FYNNEI. CDR3 amino acids: CASSRIQGNSNQPQHF. The CDR3 bases are TGTGCCAGCAGTCGTATTCAGGGGAATAGCAATCAGCCCCAGCATTTT.

The chain employs TRBV5-1 and TRBJ1-1, with D hard to call. V lost 1 base and J 0 bases, leaving 4 bases between the germline ends. The CDR3 has 13 amino acids. Germline loops: CDR1 SGHRS, CDR2 YFSETQ. CDR3 nucleotide sequence: TGCGCCAGCAGCTTGAACTTGAACACTGAAGCTTTCTTT. Translating gives CASSLNLNTEAFF.

The sample holds a few counts of this clone. The V call is TRBV27, the J call TRBJ1-1; 9 bases match TRBD1. The germline V gene has CDR1 MNHEY and CDR2 SMNVEV (reference sequence). V dropped 2 bases and J dropped 1; count of bases not matched to a gene: 5. CDR3 size: 16 residues. The CDR3 sequence is CASSLRQGVGNTEAFF. Here the CDR3 DNA reads TGTGCCAGCAGTTTACGACAGGGGGTAGGGAACACTGAAGCTTTCTTT.

The chain recombines TRBV12-5 with TRBJ2-5; the D gene is possibly TRBD1 (6 bases). The ends were cut back, 5 bases at V and 2 bases at J, with 12 bases in the middle. This CDR3 is 14 amino acids long. CDR1 and CDR2 from the germline V gene are LGHNT and FRNRAP. The DNA for the CDR3 is TGTGCTAGTGGTCCCGGGACAACTCAAGAGACCCAGTACTTC. Amino acid sequence: CASGPGTTQETQYF. Combining the CDR3 with reference TRBV12-5 and TRBJ2-5 gives the whole variable domain DARVTQTPRHKVTEMGQEVTMRCQPILGHNTVFWYRQTMMQGLELLAYFRNRAPLDDSGMPKDRFSAEMPDATLATLKIQPSEPRDSAVYFCASGPGTTQETQYFGPGTRLLVL.

This clone was counted between two and nine times. The J gene is TRBJ2-2, the V gene TRBV9; the match to TRBD1 covers 7 bases. V lost 1 base and J lost 6; bases outside the gene matches: 0. This CDR3 spans 13 amino acids. Germline V gives CDR1 SGDLS, CDR2 YYNGEE. The CDR3 reads CASSVQGAGELFF. CDR3 DNA: TGTGCCAGCAGCGTACAGGGGGCCGGGGAGCTGTTTTTT.

This clone was counted only a few times. The V call is TRBV10-3, the J call TRBJ1-3; D perhaps matches TRBD1 (5 bases). CDR3 size: 13 residues. Trimming cost V 5 bases and J 4 bases, with 9 bases left between them. Germline CDR1 and CDR2: ENHRY and SYGVKD. As DNA, the CDR3 is TGTGCCATCAGTCTGGGACTAGGAAACACCATATATTTT. Amino acid sequence: CAISLGLGNTIYF.

V and J are TRBV28 and TRBJ2-7, with 7 bases lining up with TRBD1. This CDR3 region has 14 residues. Germline V gene lookup returns CDR1 MDHEN and CDR2 SYDVKM. V trimming: 2 bases; J trimming: 5 bases; junction bases outside the gene matches: 6. The CDR3 here is CASSLGQAPHEQYF. The CDR3 region has the DNA TGTGCCAGCAGTTTAGGACAGGCCCCACACGAGCAGTACTTC.

The rearrangement links TRBV5-1 to TRBJ2-5; TRBD2 aligns across 9 bases. The DNA end favors TRBJ2-7, so the J call may be wrong. The CDR3 length is 14 residues. Germline V lookup: CDR1 SGHRS, CDR2 YFSETQ. The CDR3 DNA reads TGCGCCAGCAGCTTAGCGGGAGGTCAATACGAGCAGTACTTC. Translation gives CASSLAGGQYEQYF.

The chain recombines TRBV10-3 with TRBJ1-1, with TRBD1 matching 7 bases. From germline, CDR1 is ENHRY and CDR2 SYGVKD. The CDR3 is made up of 14 amino acids. The trim removed 11 bases at V and 0 bases at J, leaving 9 bases unmatched. This CDR3 is CAAGGWAMNTEAFF. The CDR3 DNA reads TGTGCCGCAGGGGGTTGGGCGATGAACACTGAAGCTTTCTTT.

This clone has only a few counts. The rearrangement joins TRBV27 to TRBJ1-4; 7 nucleotides line up with TRBD1. The V segment lost 3 bases and the J segment 2 bases; nucleotides outside the gene matches: 9. The germline gives CDR1 MNHEY, CDR2 SMNVEV (reference sequence). The length of the CDR3 is 17 residues. CDR3 region: CASSFRQGGVTNEKLFF. Written as DNA, the CDR3 is TGTGCCAGCAGTTTCCGACAAGGGGGCGTGACTAATGAAAAACTGTTTTTT.

This clone was seen a few times. The chain uses TRBV19 and TRBJ2-7; 7 nucleotides agree with TRBD2. The CDR3 covers 15 residues. The V gene's germline CDR1 is LNHDA and CDR2 SQIVND (reference sequence). Trimming took 7 bases from V and 3 from J; bases not matched to a gene: 12. CDR3 region: CASTQGRGPIYEQYF. The CDR3 DNA reads as TGTGCCAGTACCCAAGGGAGGGGACCGATCTACGAGCAGTACTTC.

A few counts support this clone. J is TRBJ1-2 and V is TRBV5-4, with 8 bases that match TRBD1. Losses at the gene ends were 3 bases for V and 4 bases for J; bases not matched to a gene: 2. The CDR3 is 13 amino acids. Germline lookup yields CDR1 SGHNT and CDR2 YYREEE (reference sequence). The chain's CDR3 is CASSSGGGYGYTF. CDR3 sequence (DNA): TGTGCCAGCAGCTCAGGGGGCGGCTATGGCTACACCTTC.

The V call is TRBV13, the J call TRBJ2-1; D is ambiguous. The germline gives CDR1 PRHDT, CDR2 FYEKMQ (reference sequence). CDR3 length equals 13 residues. V shed 1 base and J shed 7 bases, with 8 bases lying between them. The CDR3 here is CASSLVGRNEQFF. CDR3 in DNA: TGTGCCAGCAGCTTAGTGGGCCGGAATGAGCAGTTCTTC. The whole variable domain, remainder taken from reference TRBV13 and TRBJ2-1, is AAGVIQSPRHLIKEKRETATLKCYPIPRHDTVYWYQQGPGQDPQFLISFYEKMQSDKGSIPDRFSAQQFSDYHSELNMSSLELGDSALYFCASSLVGRNEQFFGPGTRLTVL.

This clone was observed a few times. The genes are TRBV5-6 and TRBJ2-7; maybe TRBD2 (6 bases). CDR1 is SGHDT and CDR2 is YYEEEE in the germline V gene. The V and J ends lost 2 bases and 5 bases respectively, with 8 bases between them. This CDR3 comprises 12 residues. CDR3 protein: CASSFREDEQYF. The CDR3 DNA is TGTGCCAGCAGCTTCAGGGAGGACGAGCAGTACTTC. The full variable domain, in which reference TRBV5-6 and TRBJ2-7 provide the parts outside the CDR3, is DAGVTQSPTHLIKTRGQQVTLRCSPKSGHDTVSWYQQALGQGPQFIFQYYEEEERQRGNFPDRFSGHQFPNYSSELNVNALLLGDSALYLCASSFREDEQYFGPGTRLTVT.

This clone came up a few times. CDR3 coding DNA: TGTGCCAGCAGTTTATCCGCCCGCAGTTCGAATTCACCCCTCCACTTT. It specifies CASSLSARSSNSPLHF. The J gene is TRBJ1-6, the V gene TRBV27; D is ambiguous. This CDR3 is built from 16 residues. Germline CDR1 MNHEY, CDR2 SMNVEV (reference sequence). V lost 0 bases and J 7 bases, leaving 13 bases between the germline ends.

The chain has TRBV5-4 and TRBJ1-1, with D perhaps matching TRBD1 (5 bases). CDR3 length: 15 residues. The germline V gene encodes CDR1 SGHNT and CDR2 YYREEE (reference sequence). V lost 4 bases to trimming and J lost 2 bases, with 15 bases between them. This chain's CDR3 is CASSPGSGGNTEAFF. CDR3 DNA sequence: TGTGCCAGCAGCCCTGGTTCCGGGGGAAACACTGAAGCTTTCTTT.

This chain joins TRBV4-2 and TRBJ1-1; 12 bases agree with TRBD1. V lost 4 bases and J lost 2; bases outside the gene matches: 5. The CDR3 totals 16 residues. Germline loops: CDR1 LGHNA, CDR2 YNFKEQ. The CDR3 region is CASSPRGTGGNTEAFF. DNA of the CDR3: TGTGCCAGCAGCCCCCGTGGGACAGGGGGCAACACTGAAGCTTTCTTT.

The chain recombines TRBV5-4 with TRBJ1-3; D might be TRBD1 (5 bases). The length of the CDR3 is 13 residues. V shed 4 bases and J shed 7 bases, with 12 bases lying between them. Germline V lookup: CDR1 SGHNT, CDR2 YYREEE (reference sequence). The CDR3 sequence is CASSAIGVNTIYF. Written as DNA, the CDR3 is TGTGCCAGCAGCGCCATAGGGGTGAACACCATATATTTT.

This clone was seen more than once but under ten times. V usage is TRBV27 and J usage is TRBJ2-7; 12 bases are shared with TRBD2. V shed 2 bases, J shed 5 bases, and the junction held 10 bases outside the gene matches. CDR3 length equals 17 residues. Per germline, CDR1 MNHEY and CDR2 SMNVEV (reference sequence). The CDR3 coding sequence is TGTGCCAGCAGTTTAGGGACTAGCGGGCTGCGGGGGCACGAGCAGTACTTC. This gives the protein CASSLGTSGLRGHEQYF.

The chain employs TRBV27 and TRBJ1-2, with TRBD1 identical over 10 bases. Germline CDR1 and CDR2: MNHEY and SMNVEV (reference sequence). V shed 5 bases and J 8 bases; nucleotides not matched to a gene: 5. The CDR3 consists of 13 residues. The CDR3 DNA reads as TGTGCCAGCAGTCCGGGACAGGGGAGCGGCTACACCTTC. Amino acid sequence: CASSPGQGSGYTF.

The V gene is TRBV20-1, the J gene TRBJ2-5; D not certain. From germline, CDR1 is DFQATT and CDR2 SNEGSKA (reference sequence). Trimming left V 6 bases short and J 5 bases short, with 10 bases between. The CDR3 is 11 amino acids. This chain's CDR3 is CSASFPETQYF. CDR3 nucleotide sequence: TGCAGTGCCAGTTTTCCGGAGACCCAGTACTTC.

This clone was counted a few times. This chain uses TRBV11-2 with TRBJ2-7, with 10 nucleotides matching TRBD2. The V segment lost 5 bases and the J segment 2 bases; nucleotides outside the gene matches: 6. There are 15 residues in the CDR3. Germline lookup yields CDR1 SGHAT and CDR2 FQNNGV. The CDR3 sequence: CASSVGLAEAYEQYF. CDR3 bases: TGTGCCAGCAGCGTCGGACTAGCGGAGGCCTACGAGCAGTACTTC.